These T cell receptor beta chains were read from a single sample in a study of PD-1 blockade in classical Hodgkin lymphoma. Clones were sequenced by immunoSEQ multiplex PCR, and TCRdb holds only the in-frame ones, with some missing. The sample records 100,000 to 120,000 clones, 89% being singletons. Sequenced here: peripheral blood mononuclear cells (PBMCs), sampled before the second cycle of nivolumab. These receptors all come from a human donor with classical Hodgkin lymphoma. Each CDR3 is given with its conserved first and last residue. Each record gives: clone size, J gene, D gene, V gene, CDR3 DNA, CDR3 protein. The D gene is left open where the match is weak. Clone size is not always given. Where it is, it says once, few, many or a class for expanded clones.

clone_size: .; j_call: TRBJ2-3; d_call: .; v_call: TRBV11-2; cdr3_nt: TGTGCCAGCAGCTTATGGTCTACAGATACGCAGTATTTT; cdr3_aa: CASSLWSTDTQYF
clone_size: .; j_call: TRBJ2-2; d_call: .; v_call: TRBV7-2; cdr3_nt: TGTGCCAGCAGCTTCGAGGCTCCCGCCACCGGGGAGCTGTTTTTT; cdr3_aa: CASSFEAPATGELFF
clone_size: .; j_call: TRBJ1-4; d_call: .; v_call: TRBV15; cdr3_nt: TGTGCCACCAGCAGAGCCCGACAGGCAACTAATGAAAAACTGTTTTTT; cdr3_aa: CATSRARQATNEKLFF
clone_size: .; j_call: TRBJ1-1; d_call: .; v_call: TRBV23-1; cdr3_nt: TGCGCCAGCAGCCGCAGGACCGCAGGGAGCCAAGGCACTGAAGCTTTCTTT; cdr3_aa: CASSRRTAGSQGTEAFF
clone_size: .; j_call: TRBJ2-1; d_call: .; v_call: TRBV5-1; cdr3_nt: TGCGCCAGCACCCTAGGGAATGAGCAGTTCTTC; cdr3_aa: CASTLGNEQFF
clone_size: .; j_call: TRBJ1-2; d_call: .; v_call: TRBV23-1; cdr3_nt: TGCGCCAGCCTTCCGGATAGGCCTACGGACTATGGCTACACCTTC; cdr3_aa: CASLPDRPTDYGYTF
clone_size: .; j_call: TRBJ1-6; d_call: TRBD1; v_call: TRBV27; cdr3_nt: TGTGCCAGCAGCCCGGCTGGACAGGGTCTCTATAATTCACCCCTCCACTTT; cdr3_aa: CASSPAGQGLYNSPLHF
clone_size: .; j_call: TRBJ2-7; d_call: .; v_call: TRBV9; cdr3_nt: TGTGCCAGCAGCGTAGCAGCCACCTCCACCTCCTACGAGCAGTACTTC; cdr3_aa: CASSVAATSTSYEQYF
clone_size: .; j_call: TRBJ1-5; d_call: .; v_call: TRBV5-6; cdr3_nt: TGTGCCAGCACCGCCGGGGGGGGGAATCAGCCCCAGCATTTT; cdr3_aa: CASTAGGGNQPQHF
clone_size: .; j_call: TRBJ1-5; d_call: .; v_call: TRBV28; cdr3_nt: TGTGCCAGCAGTTCCTCGGATCAGCCCCAGCATTTT; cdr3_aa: CASSSSDQPQHF
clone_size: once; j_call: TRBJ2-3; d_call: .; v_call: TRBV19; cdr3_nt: TGTGCCAGTAGTATGGGACCCGATACGCAGTATTTT; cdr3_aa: CASSMGPDTQYF